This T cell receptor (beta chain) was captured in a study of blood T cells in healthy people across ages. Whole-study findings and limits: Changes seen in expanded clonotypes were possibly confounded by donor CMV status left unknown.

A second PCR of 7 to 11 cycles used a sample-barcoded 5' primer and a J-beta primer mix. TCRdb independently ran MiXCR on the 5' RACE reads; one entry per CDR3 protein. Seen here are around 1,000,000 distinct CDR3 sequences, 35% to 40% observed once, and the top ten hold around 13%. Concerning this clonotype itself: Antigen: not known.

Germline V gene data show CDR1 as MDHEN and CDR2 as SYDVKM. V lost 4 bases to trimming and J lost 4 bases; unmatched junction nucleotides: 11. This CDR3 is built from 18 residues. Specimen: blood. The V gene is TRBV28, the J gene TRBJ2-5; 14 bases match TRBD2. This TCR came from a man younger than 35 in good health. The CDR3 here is CASSSVPGLAGDGETQYF. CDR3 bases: TGTGCCAGCAGTTCAGTCCCGGGACTAGCGGGGGATGGAGAGACCCAGTACTTC.